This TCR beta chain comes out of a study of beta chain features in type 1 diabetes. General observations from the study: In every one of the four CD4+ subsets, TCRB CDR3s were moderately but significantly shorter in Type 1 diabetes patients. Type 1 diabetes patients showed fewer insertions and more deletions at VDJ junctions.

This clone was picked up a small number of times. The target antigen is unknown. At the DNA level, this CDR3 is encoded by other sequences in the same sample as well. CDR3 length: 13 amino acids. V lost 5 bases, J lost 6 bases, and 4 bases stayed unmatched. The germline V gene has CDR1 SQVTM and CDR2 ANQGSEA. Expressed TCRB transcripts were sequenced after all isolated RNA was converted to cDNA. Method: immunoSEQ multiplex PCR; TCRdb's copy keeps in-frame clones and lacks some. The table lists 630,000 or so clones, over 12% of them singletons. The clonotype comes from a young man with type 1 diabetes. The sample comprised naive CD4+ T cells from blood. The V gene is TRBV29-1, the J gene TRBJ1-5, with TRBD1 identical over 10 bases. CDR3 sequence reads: CSVRQGAGQPQHF. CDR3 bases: TGCAGCGTTAGACAGGGGGCGGGTCAGCCCCAGCATTTT.